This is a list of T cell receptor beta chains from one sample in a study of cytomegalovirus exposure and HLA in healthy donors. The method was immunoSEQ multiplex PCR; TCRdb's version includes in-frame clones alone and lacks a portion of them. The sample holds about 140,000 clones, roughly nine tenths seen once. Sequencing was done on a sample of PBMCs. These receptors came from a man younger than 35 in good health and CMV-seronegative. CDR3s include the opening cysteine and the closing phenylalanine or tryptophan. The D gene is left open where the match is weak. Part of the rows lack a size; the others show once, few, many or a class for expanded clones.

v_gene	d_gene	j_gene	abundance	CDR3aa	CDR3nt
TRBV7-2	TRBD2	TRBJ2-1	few	CASRRTSGRGNEQFF	TGTGCCAGCCGCCGGACTAGCGGGAGGGGCAATGAGCAGTTCTTC
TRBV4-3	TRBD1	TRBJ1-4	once	CASSLRDRVLGEKLFF	TGCGCCAGCAGCCTCCGGGACAGGGTCCTCGGTGAAAAACTGTTTTTT
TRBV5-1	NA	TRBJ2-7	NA	CASSPNRGPYEQYF	TGCGCCAGCAGCCCGAACCGGGGTCCCTACGAGCAGTACTTC
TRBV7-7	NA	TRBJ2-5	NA	CASSPGGVRDETQYF	TGTGCCAGCAGCCCCGGGGGAGTTCGAGATGAGACCCAGTACTTC
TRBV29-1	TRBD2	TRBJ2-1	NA	CSVGRLAGISYEQFF	TGCAGCGTTGGTCGGCTAGCGGGAATCAGCTATGAGCAGTTCTTC
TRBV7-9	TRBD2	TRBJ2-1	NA	CASSLGLAVSLRSYNEQFF	TGTGCCAGCAGCTTAGGACTAGCAGTATCTCTACGCTCCTACAATGAGCAGTTCTTC
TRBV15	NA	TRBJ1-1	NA	CATSRGGVTEAFF	TGTGCCACCAGCAGAGGGGGGGTAACTGAAGCTTTCTTT
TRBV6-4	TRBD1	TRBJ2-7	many	CASRDRGEQYF	TGTGCCAGCAGGGACAGGGGCGAGCAGTACTTC
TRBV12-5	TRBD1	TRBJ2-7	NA	CASGPGTGWTYEQYF	TGTGCTAGTGGTCCCGGGACAGGGTGGACCTACGAGCAGTACTTC
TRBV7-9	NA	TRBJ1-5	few	CASSSEVQPQHF	TGTGCCAGCAGCTCCGAGGTACAGCCCCAGCATTTT
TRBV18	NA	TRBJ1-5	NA	CASSPRSGRGSNQPQHF	TGTGCCAGCTCACCACGCAGCGGTCGAGGTAGCAATCAGCCCCAGCATTTT
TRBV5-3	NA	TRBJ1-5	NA	CARSRSGGNQPQHF	TGTGCCAGAAGCCGGTCAGGGGGCAATCAGCCCCAGCATTTT
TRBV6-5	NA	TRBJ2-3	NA	CASSSLALTSTDTQYF	TGTGCCAGCAGTTCCCTTGCGTTAACTAGCACAGATACGCAGTATTTT
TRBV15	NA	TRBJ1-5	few	CATSRGGSGNQPQHF	TGTGCCACCAGCAGGGGGGGGAGCGGCAATCAGCCCCAGCATTTT
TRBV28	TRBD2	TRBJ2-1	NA	CASSPPGAGGLNEQFF	TGTGCCAGCAGTCCCCCAGGAGCGGGAGGCCTCAATGAGCAGTTCTTC
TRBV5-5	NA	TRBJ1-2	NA	CASSLITYGYTF	TGTGCCAGCAGCTTAATTACCTACGGCTACACCTTC
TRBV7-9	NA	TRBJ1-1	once	CASSPRAGADTEAFF	TGTGCCAGCAGCCCTAGGGCAGGGGCGGACACTGAAGCTTTCTTT
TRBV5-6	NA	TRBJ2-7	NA	CASRGGDYEQYF	TGTGCCAGTAGAGGGGGGGACTACGAGCAGTACTTC
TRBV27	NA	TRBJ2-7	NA	CASSFRRGSPYEQYF	TGTGCCAGCAGTTTTAGGAGGGGATCTCCCTACGAGCAGTACTTC
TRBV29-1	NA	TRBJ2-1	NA	CSVGGTANEQFF	TGCAGCGTTGGAGGGACTGCGAATGAGCAGTTCTTC
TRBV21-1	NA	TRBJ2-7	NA	CASSKRGTSGRAGSYEQYF	TGTGCCAGCAGCAAAAGGGGGACTAGCGGGAGGGCCGGGTCCTACGAGCAGTACTTC
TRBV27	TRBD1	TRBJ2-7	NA	CASSLSGTAYEQYF	TGTGCCAGCAGTTTATCCGGGACAGCCTACGAGCAGTACTTC
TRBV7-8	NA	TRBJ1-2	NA	CASSFGEGRYYGYTF	TGTGCCAGCAGCTTTGGCGAGGGGAGGTACTATGGCTACACCTTC
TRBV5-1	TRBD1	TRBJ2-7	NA	CASSFLGTGDPHEQYF	TGCGCCAGCAGCTTTTTGGGGACAGGGGACCCCCACGAGCAGTACTTC
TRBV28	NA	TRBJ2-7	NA	CASSNQGLASYEQYF	TGTGCCAGCAGCAACCAGGGACTGGCGTCCTACGAGCAGTACTTC
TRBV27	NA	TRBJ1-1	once	CASSQGASNTEAFF	TGTGCCAGCAGTCAGGGTGCCTCGAACACTGAAGCTTTCTTT
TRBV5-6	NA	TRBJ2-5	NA	CASSSSSGAEETQYF	TGTGCCAGCAGCTCATCCTCAGGGGCCGAGGAGACCCAGTACTTC
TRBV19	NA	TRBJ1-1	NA	CASSIGSTEAFF	TGTGCCAGTAGTATAGGTAGTACTGAAGCTTTCTTT
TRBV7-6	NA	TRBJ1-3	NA	CASSLDGQPYSGNTIYF	TGTGCCAGCAGCTTAGACGGACAGCCATACTCTGGAAACACCATATATTTT
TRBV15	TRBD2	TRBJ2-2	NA	CATSRDGSGRRGGELFF	TGTGCCACCAGCAGAGATGGTAGCGGGAGGCGCGGCGGGGAGCTGTTTTTT
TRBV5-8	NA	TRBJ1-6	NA	CASSLAGPVNSPLHF	TGTGCCAGCAGCCTGGCTGGTCCGGTTAATTCACCCCTCCACTTT
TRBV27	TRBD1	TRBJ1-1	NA	CASSFIPPGTGTIKNTEAFF	TGTGCCAGCAGTTTTATTCCCCCCGGGACAGGGACGATTAAGAACACTGAAGCTTTCTTT
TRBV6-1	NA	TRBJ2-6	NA	CASSSTGSGANVLTF	TGTGCCAGCAGTTCTACAGGGTCTGGGGCCAACGTCCTGACTTTC
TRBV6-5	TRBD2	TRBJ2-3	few	CASRSGEGTDTQYF	TGTGCCAGCCGTAGCGGGGAGGGCACAGATACGCAGTATTTT
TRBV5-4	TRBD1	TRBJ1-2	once	CASSPDRVGNYGYTF	TGTGCCAGCAGCCCGGACAGGGTCGGGAACTATGGCTACACCTTC
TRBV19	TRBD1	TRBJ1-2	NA	CASSIRGQGDYGYTF	TGTGCCAGTAGTATTCGGGGACAGGGGGACTATGGCTACACCTTC
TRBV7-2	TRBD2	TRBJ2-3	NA	CASSRTSGGTGTQYF	TGTGCCAGCAGCCGGACTAGCGGGGGGACCGGTACGCAGTATTTT
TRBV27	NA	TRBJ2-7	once	CASSLRQFEAEQYF	TGTGCCAGCAGTTTGCGCCAGTTCGAGGCCGAGCAGTACTTC
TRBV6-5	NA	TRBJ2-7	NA	CASSYQGSYEQYF	TGTGCCAGCAGTTATCAGGGGTCGTACGAGCAGTACTTC
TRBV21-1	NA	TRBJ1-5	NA	CASSPHGQPQHF	TGTGCCAGCAGCCCCCACGGTCAGCCCCAGCATTTT